The table lists the clone carrying this T cell receptor beta chain with a few counts. Its specificity is unknown. Unrecorded immune exposure was likely among donors, who were nominally healthy when sampled. These data are taken from a study of cytomegalovirus exposure and HLA in healthy donors. As for the study in general: About 85 million unique TCRs from HLA-typed donors were held in an early release of data.

PCR used 60 Vbeta primers and 13 Jbeta primers. The data were produced by immunoSEQ multiplex PCR, yet TCRdb's version contains in-frame clones alone and is incomplete. The sample shows about 140,000 clones, around 76% of them seen only once. Germline CDR1 reads SGHAT; CDR2 reads FQNNGV. The CDR3 is 14 amino acids. Trimming took 7 bases from V and 3 from J, leaving 15 bases between them. Whole-study results and caveats: Donors belonging to an Asian-associated ancestry cluster reportedly showed fewer N-insertions in productive TCRs than the roughly 680-donor mean, according to what a later analysis found.

V gene TRBV11-2 combines with J gene TRBJ2-5, with TRBD1 as a possible D gene (6 bases). The sequencing sample was made of PBMCs. This clonotype was obtained from a man aged 18 to 30 in good health and CMV-seronegative. CDR3 in amino acids: CASTVSQGEETQYF. The CDR3 DNA is TGTGCCAGCACCGTCTCACAGGGTGAAGAGACCCAGTACTTC.